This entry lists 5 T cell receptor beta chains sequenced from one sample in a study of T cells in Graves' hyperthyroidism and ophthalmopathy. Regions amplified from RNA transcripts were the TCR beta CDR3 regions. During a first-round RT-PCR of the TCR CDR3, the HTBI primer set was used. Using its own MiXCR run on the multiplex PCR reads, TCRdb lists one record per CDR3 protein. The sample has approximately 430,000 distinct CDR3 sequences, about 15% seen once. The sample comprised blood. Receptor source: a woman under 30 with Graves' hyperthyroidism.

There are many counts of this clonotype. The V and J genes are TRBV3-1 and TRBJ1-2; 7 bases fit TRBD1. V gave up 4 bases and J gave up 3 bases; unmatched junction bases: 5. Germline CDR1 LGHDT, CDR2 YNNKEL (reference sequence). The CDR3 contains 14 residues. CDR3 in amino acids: CASSPTGFYYGYTF. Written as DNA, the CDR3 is TGTGCCAGCAGCCCGACAGGGTTTTACTATGGCTACACCTTC. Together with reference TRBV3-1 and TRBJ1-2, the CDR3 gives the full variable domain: DTAVSQTPKYLVTQMGNDKSIKCEQNLGHDTMYWYKQDSKKFLKIMFSYNNKELIINETVPNRFSPKSPDKAHLNLHINSLELGDSAVYFCASSPTGFYYGYTFGSGTRLTVV.

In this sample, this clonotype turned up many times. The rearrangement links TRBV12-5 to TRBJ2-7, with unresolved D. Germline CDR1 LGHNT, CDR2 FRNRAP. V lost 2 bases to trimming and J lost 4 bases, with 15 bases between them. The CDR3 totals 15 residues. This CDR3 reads CASGLTFSDLYEQYF. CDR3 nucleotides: TGTGCTAGTGGTTTGACCTTCTCGGACCTTTACGAGCAGTACTTC.

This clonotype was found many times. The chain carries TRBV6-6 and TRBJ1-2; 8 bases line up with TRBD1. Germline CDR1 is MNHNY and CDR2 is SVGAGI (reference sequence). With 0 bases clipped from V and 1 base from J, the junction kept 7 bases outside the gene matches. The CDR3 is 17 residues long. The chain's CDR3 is CASSYSTGGFDNYGYTF. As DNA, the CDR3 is TGTGCCAGCAGTTACTCTACAGGGGGATTCGATAACTATGGCTACACCTTC.

The CDR3 reads CSATRWTSGSTDTQYF. DNA of the CDR3: TGCAGTGCAACAAGGTGGACTAGCGGTAGCACAGATACGCAGTATTTT. The chain carries TRBV20-1 and TRBJ2-3, with 10 bases fitting TRBD2. This CDR3 has 16 residues. Trimming removed 6 bases from V and 0 bases from J; junction bases left unmatched: 9. Germline CDR1 is DFQATT and CDR2 is SNEGSKA (reference sequence).

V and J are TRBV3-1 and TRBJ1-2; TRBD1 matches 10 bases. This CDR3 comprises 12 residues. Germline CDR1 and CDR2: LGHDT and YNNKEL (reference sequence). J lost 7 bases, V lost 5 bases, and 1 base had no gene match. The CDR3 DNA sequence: TGTGCCAGCAGCAGGGACAGGGGTGGCTACACCTTC. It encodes CASSRDRGGYTF.